Below are 11 T cell receptor beta chains sequenced from a single sample in a study of blood T cell repertoires in COVID-19. Measured with immunoSEQ multiplex PCR; TCRdb has only the in-frame clones, and not every one. The repertoire holds approximately 170,000 clones, 82% seen once, with about 10% in the top ten. The specimen was peripheral blood. Receptor source: an elderly woman with active or convalescent COVID-19.

The rearrangement uses TRBV18 and TRBJ2-1; D call uncertain. This CDR3 region has 13 residues. The V gene's germline CDR1 is KGHSH and CDR2 LQKENI. V was shortened by 0 bases and J by 15 bases, with 15 bases between the two germline ends. The CDR3 spells CASSPPARGAPFF. The CDR3 nucleotides are TGTGCCAGCTCACCACCGGCGCGAGGAGCCCCGTTCTTC.

The V call is TRBV7-9, the J call TRBJ2-2; TRBD1 is a possible D gene (6 bases). Trimming removed 5 bases from V and 9 bases from J, with 10 bases in between. CDR1 and CDR2 from the germline V gene are SEHNR and FQNEAQ (reference sequence). This CDR3 region has 12 residues. DNA for the CDR3: TGTGCCAGCAGCCAGGGGTCCCGGGAGCTGTTTTTT. This translates into CASSQGSRELFF.

This clone showed up just a few times. The chain combines TRBV6-2 or TRBV6-3 with TRBJ1-1, with TRBD1 matching 7 bases. CDR3 size: 15 residues. The V and J ends lost 3 bases and 2 bases, in that order; junction bases with no gene match: 6. Germline values: CDR1 MNHEY, CDR2 SVGEGT. Here the CDR3 reads CASSYSDRQNTEAFF. The CDR3 bases are TGTGCCAGCAGTTATTCGGACAGGCAAAACACTGAAGCTTTCTTT.

This chain joins TRBV29-1 and TRBJ2-1; perhaps TRBD2 as D (6 bases). The germline V gene has CDR1 SQVTM and CDR2 ANQGSEA. The CDR3 contains 15 residues. V gave up 7 bases and J gave up 9 bases, with 25 bases separating them. The CDR3 sequence: CSAGVRGGGLGEQFF. The CDR3 bases are TGCAGCGCGGGAGTGAGGGGAGGAGGCTTGGGTGAGCAGTTCTTC.

The chain uses TRBV2 and TRBJ2-7; 10 nucleotides agree with TRBD2. This CDR3 has 14 amino acids. V gave up 10 bases and J gave up 2 bases; unmatched junction bases: 8. The germline gives CDR1 SNHLY, CDR2 FYNNEI. This chain's CDR3 is CATERTSGTYEQYF. The CDR3 DNA reads TGTGCCACCGAACGGACTAGCGGTACCTACGAGCAGTACTTC. The full variable domain, its missing parts supplied by reference TRBV2 and TRBJ2-7, is EPEVTQTPSHQVTQMGQEVILRCVPISNHLYFYWYRQILGQKVEFLVSFYNNEISEKSEIFDDQFSVERPDGSNFTLKIRSTKLEDSAMYFCATERTSGTYEQYFGPGTRLTVT.

The rearrangement uses TRBV29-1 and TRBJ1-1; D perhaps matches TRBD1 (5 bases). The V and J ends lost 6 bases and 4 bases respectively, with 12 bases between them. The CDR3 totals 12 residues. Germline-derived CDR1 and CDR2 are SQVTM and ANQGSEA. The CDR3 protein is CSVGQRSTEAFF. In DNA form, the CDR3 reads TGCAGCGTAGGACAACGGAGCACTGAAGCTTTCTTT.

This rearrangement joins TRBV6-1 to TRBJ1-1; D call uncertain. This CDR3 has 15 amino acids. The V gene's germline CDR1 is MNHNS and CDR2 SASEGT. The V gene lost 1 base and the J gene lost 3 bases, with 12 bases spanning the gap. CDR3 nucleotides: TGTGCCAGCAGTGAAGGGGGAGGATGGGACACTGAAGCTTTCTTT. Translated, it gives CASSEGGGWDTEAFF.

The V and J genes are TRBV5-1 and TRBJ2-5; a weak D match, TRBD2 (5 bases). CDR1 and CDR2 from the germline V gene are SGHRS and YFSETQ. With 0 bases removed from V and 4 bases from J, the gap between germline ends came to 10 bases. This CDR3 contains 14 residues. CDR3 DNA sequence: TGCGCCAGCAGCTTGGGAGGTGGAGGAGAGACCCAGTACTTC. Its translation is CASSLGGGGETQYF.

This chain connects TRBV4-1 to TRBJ1-6; 8 bases line up with TRBD1. The CDR3 length is 18 residues. Germline CDR1 reads MGHRA; CDR2 reads YSYEKL. V was clipped by 4 bases and J by 0 bases; unmatched bases: 8. The CDR3 spells CASSRITGGGSYNSPLHF. CDR3 nucleotides: TGCGCCAGCAGCCGGATTACAGGGGGGGGCTCCTATAATTCACCCCTCCACTTT.

This chain links TRBV5-4 with TRBJ1-5; D uncertain. V was shortened by 0 bases and J by 9 bases, with 10 bases between the two germline ends. The CDR3 sequence is 13 residues long. Looked up from germline, CDR1 is SGHNT and CDR2 is YYREEE (reference sequence). In DNA, the CDR3 is TGTGCCAGCAGCTTGGGAGTTGAGGGGCCCCAGCATTTT. Its translation: CASSLGVEGPQHF.

V usage is TRBV18 and J usage is TRBJ1-2, with 7 positions matching TRBD1. The germline gives CDR1 KGHSH, CDR2 LQKENI. V dropped 5 bases and J dropped 2; count of bases not matched to a gene: 11. The CDR3 length is 16 residues. Written as DNA, the CDR3 is TGTGCCAGCTCATCTCCATTAGGACAGGAGAACTATGGCTACACCTTC. It specifies CASSSPLGQENYGYTF.